The 3 T cell receptor beta chains in this list originate from one sample, sequenced in a study of siplizumab effects on memory and regulatory T cells. Repertoires were generated with immunoSEQ multiplex PCR, while TCRdb's copy carries only in-frame clones and drops some. The data show more than 95,000 clones, around 94% seen once. The sequenced sample was non-Treg CD4+ T cells sorted from blood. The receptors derive from a human donor in good health.

The CDR3 is CASSQGQNIQYF. The CDR3 DNA reads TGTGCCAGCTCCCAGGGACAAAACATTCAGTACTTC. The chain links TRBV28 to TRBJ2-4; D may correspond to TRBD1 or TRBD2 (5 bases each). This CDR3 is built from 12 residues. The germline V gene encodes CDR1 MDHEN and CDR2 SYDVKM. V dropped 8 bases and J dropped 5 bases, with 10 bases sitting between them.

The J gene is TRBJ1-4, the V gene TRBV18; tentative D call: TRBD1 (5 bases). Looked up from germline, CDR1 is KGHSH and CDR2 is LQKENI. The CDR3 has 16 residues. Deletions cut 0 bases from V and 5 bases from J, with 13 bases between. The CDR3 sequence is CASSPPDGGRNEKLFF. The CDR3 nucleotides read TGTGCCAGCTCACCACCCGATGGGGGAAGGAATGAAAAACTGTTTTTT.

The rearrangement uses TRBV5-3 and TRBJ1-1; 8 bases are shared with TRBD1. TRBV5-3 is recorded as an ORF, its role being uncertain. The CDR3 loop spans 14 amino acids. The ends lost 7 bases at V and 6 bases at J; junction bases unmatched: 11. The CDR3 DNA reads as TGTGCCAGACCCCCGGACAGGGCGAAGGCTGAAGCTTTCTTT. It specifies CARPPDRAKAEAFF.